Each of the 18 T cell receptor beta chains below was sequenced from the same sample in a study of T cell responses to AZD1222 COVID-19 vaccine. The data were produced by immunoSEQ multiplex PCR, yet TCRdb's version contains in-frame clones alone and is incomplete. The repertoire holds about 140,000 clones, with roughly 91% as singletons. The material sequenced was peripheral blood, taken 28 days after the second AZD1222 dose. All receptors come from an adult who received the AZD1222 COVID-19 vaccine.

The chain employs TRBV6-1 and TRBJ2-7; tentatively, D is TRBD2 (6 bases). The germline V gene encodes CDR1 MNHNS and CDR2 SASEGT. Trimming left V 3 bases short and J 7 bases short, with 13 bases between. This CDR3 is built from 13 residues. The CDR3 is CASSDGTRGEQYF. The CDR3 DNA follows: TGTGCCAGCAGTGACGGGACTCGGGGGGAGCAGTACTTC.

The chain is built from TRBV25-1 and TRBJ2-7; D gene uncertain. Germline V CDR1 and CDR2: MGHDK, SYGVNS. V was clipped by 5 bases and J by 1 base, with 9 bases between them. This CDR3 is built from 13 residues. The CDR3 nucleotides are TGTGCCAGCAGTTTCACGGGTTCCTACGAGCAGTACTTC. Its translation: CASSFTGSYEQYF.

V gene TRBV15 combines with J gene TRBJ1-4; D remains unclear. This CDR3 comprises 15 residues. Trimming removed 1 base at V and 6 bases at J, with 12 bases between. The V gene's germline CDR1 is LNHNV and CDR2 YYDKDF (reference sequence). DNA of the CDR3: TGTGCCACCAGCAGAGGAGGGATGTCGGATGAAAAACTGTTTTTT. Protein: CATSRGGMSDEKLFF. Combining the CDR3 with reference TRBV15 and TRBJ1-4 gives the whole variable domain DAMVIQNPRYQVTQFGKPVTLSCSQTLNHNVMYWYQQKSSQAPKLLFHYYDKDFNNEADTPDNFQSRRPNTSFCFLDIRSPGLGDTAMYLCATSRGGMSDEKLFFGSGTQLSVL.

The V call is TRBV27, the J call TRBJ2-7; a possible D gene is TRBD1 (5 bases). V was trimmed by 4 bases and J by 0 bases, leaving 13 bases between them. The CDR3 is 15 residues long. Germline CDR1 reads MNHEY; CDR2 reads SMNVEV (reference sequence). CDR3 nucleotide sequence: TGTGCCAGCAGTTCCATCCGAAGGGGCTCCTACGAGCAGTACTTC. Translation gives CASSSIRRGSYEQYF.

DNA for the CDR3: TGTGCCAGCAGCCGGAATAATGAAAAACTGTTTTTT. Translated, it gives CASSRNNEKLFF. This rearrangement joins TRBV9 to TRBJ1-4; D gene uncertain. The germline V gene has CDR1 SGDLS and CDR2 YYNGEE. The CDR3 is made up of 12 amino acids. Trimming pared 4 bases from V and 4 bases from J, leaving 5 bases between.

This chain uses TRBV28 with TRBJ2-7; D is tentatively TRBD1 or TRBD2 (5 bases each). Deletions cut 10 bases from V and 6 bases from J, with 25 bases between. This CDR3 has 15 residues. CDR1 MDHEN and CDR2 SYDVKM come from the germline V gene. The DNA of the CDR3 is TGTGCCACCCGCACGGGGCGCGCCCAGAGGGGCGAGCAGTACTTC. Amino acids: CATRTGRAQRGEQYF. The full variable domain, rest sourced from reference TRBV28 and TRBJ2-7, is DVKVTQSSRYLVKRTGEKVFLECVQDMDHENMFWYRQDPGLGLRLIYFSYDVKMKEKGDIPEGYSVSREKKERFSLILESASTNQTSMYLCATRTGRAQRGEQYFGPGTRLTVT.

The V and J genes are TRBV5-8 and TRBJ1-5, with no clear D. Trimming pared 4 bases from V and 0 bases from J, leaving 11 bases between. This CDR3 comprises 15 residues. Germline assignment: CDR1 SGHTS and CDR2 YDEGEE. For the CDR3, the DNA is TGTGCCAGCAGCCCAACAGACTATAGCAATCAGCCCCAGCATTTT. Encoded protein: CASSPTDYSNQPQHF.

The CDR3, as DNA: TGTGCCAGCAGCGCTGGCGGGACCCCCTACAATGAGCAGTTCTTC. Translating it yields CASSAGGTPYNEQFF. J is TRBJ2-1 and V is TRBV5-8, with D perhaps matching TRBD2 (6 bases). In germline, CDR1 is SGHTS, CDR2 YDEGEE. This CDR3 spans 15 amino acids. Between the trimmed V and J ends, which lost 4 bases and 2 bases, there was a span of 13 bases.

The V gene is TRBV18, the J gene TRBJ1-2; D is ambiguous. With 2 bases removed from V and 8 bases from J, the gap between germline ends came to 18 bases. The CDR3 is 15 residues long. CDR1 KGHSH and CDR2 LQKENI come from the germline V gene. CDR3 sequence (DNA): TGTGCCAGCTCACCAGATGGGTCCAGGCGCGGCGGCTACACCTTC. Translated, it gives CASSPDGSRRGGYTF. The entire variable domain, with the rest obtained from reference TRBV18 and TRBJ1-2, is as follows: NAGVMQNPRHLVRRRGQEARLRCSPMKGHSHVYWYRQLPEEGLKFMVYLQKENIIDESGMPKERFSAEFPKEGPSILRIQQVVRGDSAAYFCASSPDGSRRGGYTFGSGTRLTVV.

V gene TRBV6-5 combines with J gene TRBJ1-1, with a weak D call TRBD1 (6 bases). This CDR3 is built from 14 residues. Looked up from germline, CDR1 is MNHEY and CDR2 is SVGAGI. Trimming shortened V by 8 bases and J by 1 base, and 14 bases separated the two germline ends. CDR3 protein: CASPTGRQNTEAFF. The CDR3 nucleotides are TGTGCCAGCCCAACAGGGCGGCAGAACACTGAAGCTTTCTTT.

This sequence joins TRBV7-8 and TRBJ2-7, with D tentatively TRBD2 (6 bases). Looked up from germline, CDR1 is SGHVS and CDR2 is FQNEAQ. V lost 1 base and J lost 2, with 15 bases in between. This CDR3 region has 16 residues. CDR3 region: CASSLDRAGSAYEQYF. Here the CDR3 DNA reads TGTGCCAGCAGCTTAGATAGGGCGGGGTCGGCCTACGAGCAGTACTTC.

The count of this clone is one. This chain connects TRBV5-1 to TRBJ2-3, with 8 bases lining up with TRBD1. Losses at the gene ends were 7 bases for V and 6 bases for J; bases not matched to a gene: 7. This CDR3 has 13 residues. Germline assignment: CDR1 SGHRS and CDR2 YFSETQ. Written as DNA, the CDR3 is TGCGCCAGCCTTCAGGGGGCGGGGGATACGCAGTATTTT. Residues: CASLQGAGDTQYF.

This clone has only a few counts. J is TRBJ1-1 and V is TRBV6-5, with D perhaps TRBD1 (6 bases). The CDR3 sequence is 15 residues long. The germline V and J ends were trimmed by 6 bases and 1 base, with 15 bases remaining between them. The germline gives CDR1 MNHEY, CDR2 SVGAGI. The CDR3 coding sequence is TGTGCCAGCAGCTCACCCTCGACAGGGAACACTGAAGCTTTCTTT. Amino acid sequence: CASSSPSTGNTEAFF.

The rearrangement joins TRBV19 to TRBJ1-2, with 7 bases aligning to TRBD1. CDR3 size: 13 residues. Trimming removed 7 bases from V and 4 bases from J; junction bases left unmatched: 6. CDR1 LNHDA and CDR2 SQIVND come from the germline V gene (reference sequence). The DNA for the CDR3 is TGTGCCAGTACTATCGGGACAGTCTATGGCTACACCTTC. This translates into CASTIGTVYGYTF.

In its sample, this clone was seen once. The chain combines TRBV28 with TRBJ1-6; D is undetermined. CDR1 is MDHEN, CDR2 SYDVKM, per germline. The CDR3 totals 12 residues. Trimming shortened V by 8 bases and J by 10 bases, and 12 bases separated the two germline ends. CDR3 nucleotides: TGTGCCAGCCTAACGGTGGGGTCACCCCTCCACTTT. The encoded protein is CASLTVGSPLHF.

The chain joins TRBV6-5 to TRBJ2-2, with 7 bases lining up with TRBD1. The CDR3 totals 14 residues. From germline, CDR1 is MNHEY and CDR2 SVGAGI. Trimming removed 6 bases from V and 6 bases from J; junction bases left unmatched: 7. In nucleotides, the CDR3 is TGTGCCAGCAGAGCAAATACAGGGGCCGGGGAGCTGTTTTTT. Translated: CASRANTGAGELFF.

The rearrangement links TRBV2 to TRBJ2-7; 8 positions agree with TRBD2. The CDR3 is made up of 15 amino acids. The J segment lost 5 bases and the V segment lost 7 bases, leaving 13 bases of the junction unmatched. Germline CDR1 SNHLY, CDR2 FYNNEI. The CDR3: CASTPNLAGGDEQYF. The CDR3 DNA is TGTGCCAGCACCCCCAACCTGGCGGGGGGCGACGAGCAGTACTTC.

The CDR3 DNA follows: TGTGCCAGCAGGGTGGAGGGGGGGGAGCAGTACTTC. Translating it yields CASRVEGGEQYF. The chain combines TRBV12-3 or TRBV12-4 with TRBJ2-7, with a possible D match to TRBD2 (7 bases). Deletions cut 6 bases from V and 7 bases from J, with 13 bases between. This CDR3 spans 12 amino acids.